This TCR beta chain derives from a study of OX40 agonist ivuxolimab in advanced cancers. On the study more broadly: Participants averaged about 60 years of age (range about 23 to 80) and were 82.7% male. Treatment received earlier with anti-PD-1, anti-PD-L1 or anti-CTLA-4 agents was allowed, and roughly 40% had some. Study results and caveats: Undetermined was the antigen specificity of the expanded peripheral T cells.

Worth noting for this clone: Its antigen remains unidentified.

Per germline, CDR1 SGHRS and CDR2 YFSETQ. The CDR3 is made up of 15 amino acids. Trimming took off 0 bases at V and 5 bases at J, with 15 bases between the two ends. The table came from immunoSEQ multiplex PCR; TCRdb's copy has only in-frame clones and leaves some out. This table has about 45,000 clones, approximately 90% appearing once. The sequence derives from an adult with an advanced solid tumor such as melanoma, head and neck, liver or kidney cancer. Specimen: CD4+ or CD8+ T cells sorted from blood, collected in a trial of the OX40 agonist ivuxolimab. The genes are TRBV5-1 and TRBJ2-7, with no clear D. CDR3 in amino acids: CASSLVGQATHEQYF. In nucleotides, the CDR3 is TGCGCCAGCAGCTTGGTGGGCCAAGCGACCCACGAGCAGTACTTC.